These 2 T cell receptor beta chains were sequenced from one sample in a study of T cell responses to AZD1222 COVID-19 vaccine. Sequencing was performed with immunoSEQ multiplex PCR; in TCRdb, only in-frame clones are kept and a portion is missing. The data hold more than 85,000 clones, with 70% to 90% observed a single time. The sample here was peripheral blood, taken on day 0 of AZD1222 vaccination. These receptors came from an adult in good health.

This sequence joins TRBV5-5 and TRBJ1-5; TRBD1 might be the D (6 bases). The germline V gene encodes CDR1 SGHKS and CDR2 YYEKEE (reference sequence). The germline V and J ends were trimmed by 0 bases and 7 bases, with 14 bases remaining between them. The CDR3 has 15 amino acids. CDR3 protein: CASSLENRVGQPQHF. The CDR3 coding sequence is TGTGCCAGCAGCTTGGAGAACAGGGTAGGGCAGCCCCAGCATTTT.

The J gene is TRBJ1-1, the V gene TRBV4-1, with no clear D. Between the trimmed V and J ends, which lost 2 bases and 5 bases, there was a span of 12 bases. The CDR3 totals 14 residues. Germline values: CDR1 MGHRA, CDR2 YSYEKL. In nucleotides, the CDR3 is TGCGCCAGCAGCCAACCAGTCATCCAGACTGAAGCTTTCTTT. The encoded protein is CASSQPVIQTEAFF.